The 30 T cell receptor beta chains below were found in one sample sequenced in a study of cytomegalovirus exposure and HLA in healthy donors. The PCR used 60 Vbeta and 13 Jbeta primers. TCRdb's copy holds only in-frame clones and misses some; the assay was immunoSEQ multiplex PCR. Altogether about 160,000 clones are present, roughly 80% being singletons, with the ten largest covering approximately 1.4%. The sample consisted of PBMCs. Every receptor here comes from a woman aged 30 to 39 in good health and CMV-seronegative.

J is TRBJ1-4 and V is TRBV5-1; a weak D match, TRBD1 (6 bases). With 4 bases removed from V and 4 bases from J, the gap between germline ends came to 11 bases. Germline loops: CDR1 SGHRS, CDR2 YFSETQ. The CDR3 consists of 14 residues. CDR3 amino acids: CASSGGAYNEKLFF. The CDR3 region has the DNA TGCGCCAGCAGCGGGGGGGCTTATAATGAAAAACTGTTTTTT. Full variable domain (outside the CDR3, taken from reference TRBV5-1 and TRBJ1-4): KAGVTQTPRYLIKTRGQQVTLSCSPISGHRSVSWYQQTPGQGLQFLFEYFSETQRNKGNFPGRFSGRQFSNSRSEMNVSTLELGDSALYLCASSGGAYNEKLFFGSGTQLSVL.

This chain uses TRBV13 with TRBJ2-7, with D hard to call. This CDR3 contains 13 residues. Trimming took 3 bases from V and 6 from J, leaving 12 bases between them. Germline V gene lookup returns CDR1 PRHDT and CDR2 FYEKMQ (reference sequence). The CDR3 sequence is CASSFPDRLEQYF. For the CDR3, the DNA is TGTGCCAGCAGCTTCCCTGACCGACTCGAGCAGTACTTC.

The chain joins TRBV6-5 to TRBJ1-5, with TRBD1 matching over 8 bases. Trimming took 6 bases from V and 4 from J; bases not matched to a gene: 8. The CDR3 loop spans 15 amino acids. Looked up from germline, CDR1 is MNHEY and CDR2 is SVGAGI. CDR3 loop: CASSQDREGNQPQHF. Written as DNA, the CDR3 is TGTGCCAGCAGCCAGGACAGGGAGGGGAATCAGCCCCAGCATTTT.

The rearrangement uses TRBV19 and TRBJ1-6; weak D call: TRBD1 (6 bases). Germline assignment: CDR1 LNHDA and CDR2 SQIVND (reference sequence). V gave up 8 bases and J gave up 9 bases, with 20 bases separating them. The length of the CDR3 is 15 residues. The CDR3 loop reads CASGEQGLAGSPLHF. CDR3 DNA: TGTGCCAGTGGGGAACAGGGCCTAGCGGGTTCACCCCTCCACTTT.

This clone was counted a few times. J is TRBJ2-5 and V is TRBV5-6, with 8 bases that match TRBD1. The trim removed 2 bases at V and 2 bases at J, leaving 5 bases unmatched. The germline gives CDR1 SGHDT, CDR2 YYEEEE. The CDR3 is 15 amino acids. In DNA, the CDR3 is TGTGCCAGCAGCTTTGACAGGGGTCAGCAAGAGACCCAGTACTTC. Protein: CASSFDRGQQETQYF.

The DNA for the CDR3 is TGCGCCAGCAGCCAGGGGGGGACATCAACTAATGAAAAACTGTTTTTT. It encodes CASSQGGTSTNEKLFF. This rearrangement joins TRBV4-1 to TRBJ1-4, with TRBD1 as a possible D gene (6 bases). The V gene's germline CDR1 is MGHRA and CDR2 YSYEKL. This CDR3 comprises 16 residues. The V gene lost 3 bases and the J gene lost 0 bases, with 11 bases spanning the gap.

This clone is a singleton in its sample. This chain uses TRBV28 with TRBJ1-1; D unclear. Trimming stripped 6 bases from V and 13 bases from J, with 12 bases between. The CDR3 totals 10 residues. The germline gives CDR1 MDHEN, CDR2 SYDVKM. CDR3 in amino acids: CASRHERLFF. The CDR3 DNA reads TGTGCCAGCAGACACGAAAGACTTTTCTTT.

This chain uses TRBV5-6 with TRBJ2-5; weak D call: TRBD2 (6 bases). The V gene's germline CDR1 is SGHDT and CDR2 YYEEEE. Trimming removed 6 bases from V and 0 bases from J, with 9 bases in between. The CDR3 runs 13 residues. CDR3 sequence: CASMREYQETQYF. Written as DNA, the CDR3 is TGTGCCAGCATGCGGGAATACCAAGAGACCCAGTACTTC.

This clone was recorded a few times. The chain has TRBV5-1 and TRBJ2-7, with 9 bases that match TRBD1. The length of the CDR3 is 14 residues. V shed 3 bases, J shed 6 bases, and the junction held 7 bases outside the gene matches. In germline, CDR1 is SGHRS, CDR2 YFSETQ. CDR3 coding DNA: TGCGCCAGCAGCTCCACAGGGGGCGTGGGCGAGCAGTACTTC. The encoded protein is CASSSTGGVGEQYF.

This clone was detected a few times. V gene TRBV19 combines with J gene TRBJ2-7; 8 bases are shared with TRBD1. V lost 6 bases and J lost 2; bases outside the gene matches: 9. Germline V CDR1 and CDR2: LNHDA, SQIVND (reference sequence). This CDR3 is built from 15 residues. For the CDR3, the DNA is TGTGCCAGTAGGGACGGGACAGGCCATCCCTACGAGCAGTACTTC. This codes for CASRDGTGHPYEQYF.

The rearrangement joins TRBV7-9 to TRBJ2-1; a weak D match, TRBD2 (6 bases). The CDR3 has 15 amino acids. Trimming removed 6 bases from V and 3 bases from J, with 15 bases in between. From germline, CDR1 is SEHNR and CDR2 FQNEAQ (reference sequence). CDR3 DNA sequence: TGTGCCAGCAGTCAGCGCGGGGCCGTCTACAATGAGCAGTTCTTC. Translation gives CASSQRGAVYNEQFF.

This chain connects TRBV5-6 to TRBJ2-4; D gene unclear. Trimming cost V 4 bases and J 2 bases, with 13 bases left between them. Germline loops: CDR1 SGHDT, CDR2 YYEEEE. The CDR3 has 15 residues. The CDR3 spells CASSHGSRTKNIQYF. Here the CDR3 DNA reads TGTGCCAGCAGCCACGGATCTAGGACCAAAAACATTCAGTACTTC.

Points on this clone: Other DNA sequences from this sample encode an identical CDR3 as well. The gene calls are TRBV29-1 and TRBJ1-1; perhaps TRBD1 as D (5 bases). Germline V gene sequence: CDR1 SQVTM, CDR2 ANQGSEA. This CDR3 has 12 amino acids. V was shortened by 2 bases and J by 5 bases, with 9 bases between the two germline ends. The CDR3 bases are TGCAGCGTTGAAAGGGGAGGGACTGAAGCTTTCTTT. Its protein is CSVERGGTEAFF. Drawing the rest from reference TRBV29-1 and TRBJ1-1, the complete variable domain is SAVISQKPSRDICQRGTSLTIQCQVDSQVTMMFWYRQQPGQSLTLIATANQGSEATYESGFVIDKFPISRPNLTFSTLTVSNMSPEDSSIYLCSVERGGTEAFFGQGTRLTVV.

This chain links TRBV19 with TRBJ2-1; TRBD2 is a possible D gene (6 bases). Germline V gives CDR1 LNHDA, CDR2 SQIVND (reference sequence). The CDR3 sequence is 12 residues long. Deletions cut 8 bases from V and 10 bases from J, with 15 bases between. CDR3 sequence (DNA): TGTGCCAGTTCGGGGGATTTTGACGAGCAGTTCTTC. Translation: CASSGDFDEQFF.

This chain connects TRBV5-4 to TRBJ1-1; 8 nucleotides agree with TRBD1. This CDR3 contains 16 residues. Germline V lookup: CDR1 SGHNT, CDR2 YYREEE (reference sequence). Trimming cost V 0 bases and J 4 bases; bases outside gene matches: 8. The CDR3 here is CASSLVLDRGGTEAFF. In nucleotides, the CDR3 is TGTGCCAGCAGCTTGGTTTTAGACAGGGGTGGCACTGAAGCTTTCTTT.

This chain links TRBV5-6 with TRBJ2-2; 11 bases match TRBD2. Trimming took 3 bases from V and 2 from J; bases not matched to a gene: 3. Looked up from germline, CDR1 is SGHDT and CDR2 is YYEEEE. The CDR3 is made up of 16 amino acids. The CDR3 is CASSSRLAGNTGELFF. The CDR3 DNA reads as TGTGCCAGCAGCTCACGACTAGCGGGAAACACCGGGGAGCTGTTTTTT.

V is TRBV7-2 and J is TRBJ1-1, with D maybe TRBD1 (5 bases). V was pared by 1 base and J by 4 bases, with 7 bases between. The germline CDR1 and CDR2 sequences are SGHTA and FQGNSA. The CDR3 is 13 residues long. The CDR3 sequence: CASSLERGTEAFF. CDR3 sequence (DNA): TGTGCCAGCAGCTTAGAAAGGGGCACTGAAGCTTTCTTT.

The rearrangement uses TRBV6-5 and TRBJ1-1; 8 bases are a match to TRBD1. Trimming cost V 5 bases and J 5 bases; bases outside gene matches: 10. The germline CDR1 and CDR2 sequences are MNHEY and SVGAGI. The CDR3 runs to 15 residues. CDR3 bases: TGTGCCAGCAGTCGGTCAGGGGGCTCCTGGACTGAAGCTTTCTTT. This gives the protein CASSRSGGSWTEAFF.

The V gene is TRBV5-1, the J gene TRBJ1-2; 10 bases match TRBD1. CDR1 is SGHRS, CDR2 YFSETQ, per germline. The CDR3 totals 15 residues. The J segment lost 6 bases and the V segment lost 3 bases, leaving 8 bases of the junction unmatched. The CDR3 here is CASSSPGQGKNGYTF. The CDR3, as DNA: TGCGCCAGCAGCTCCCCGGGACAGGGGAAAAATGGCTACACCTTC.

The rearrangement uses TRBV14 and TRBJ2-7, with D possibly being TRBD2 (6 bases). In germline, CDR1 is SGHDN, CDR2 FVKESK. The V gene lost 2 bases and the J gene lost 0 bases, with 17 bases spanning the gap. The CDR3 is 17 amino acids. The CDR3 is CASSQSGGNPTSYEQYF. Here the CDR3 DNA reads TGTGCCAGCAGCCAAAGTGGAGGGAACCCTACCTCCTACGAGCAGTACTTC. Variable domain in full (rest from reference TRBV14 and TRBJ2-7): EAGVTQFPSHSVIEKGQTVTLRCDPISGHDNLYWYRRVMGKEIKFLLHFVKESKQDESGMPNNRFLAERTGGTYSTLKVQPAELEDSGVYFCASSQSGGNPTSYEQYFGPGTRLTVT.

This chain joins TRBV25-1 and TRBJ1-1; perhaps TRBD1 as D (6 bases). This CDR3 is built from 14 residues. Germline-derived CDR1 and CDR2 are MGHDK and SYGVNS. V was clipped by 5 bases and J by 3 bases, with 13 bases between them. The CDR3 region is CASSPTRGHTEAFF. The CDR3 region has the DNA TGTGCCAGCAGTCCCACCAGGGGTCACACTGAAGCTTTCTTT.

The rearrangement joins TRBV28 to TRBJ2-3; 9 positions agree with TRBD2. The V segment lost 10 bases and the J segment 0 bases; nucleotides outside the gene matches: 2. In germline, CDR1 is MDHEN, CDR2 SYDVKM. CDR3 size: 13 residues. The CDR3 is CAIGLASTDTQYF. CDR3 nucleotide sequence: TGTGCCATCGGACTAGCGAGCACAGATACGCAGTATTTT.

The chain joins TRBV19 to TRBJ2-2; TRBD1 is a possible D gene (6 bases). V dropped 5 bases and J dropped 6 bases, with 13 bases sitting between them. This CDR3 is 14 amino acids long. From germline, CDR1 is LNHDA and CDR2 SQIVND (reference sequence). The DNA of the CDR3 is TGTGCCAGTAGTTTCGACAGGCAGGCCGGGGAGCTGTTTTTT. Translating gives CASSFDRQAGELFF.

This chain links TRBV28 with TRBJ1-6; tentative D call: TRBD1 (6 bases). Germline CDR1 is MDHEN and CDR2 is SYDVKM. The CDR3 is 14 residues long. Trimming removed 2 bases at V and 7 bases at J, with 9 bases between. For the CDR3, the DNA is TGTGCCAGCAGTTTAGGACAGAAAAATTCACCCCTCCACTTT. Amino acids: CASSLGQKNSPLHF.

V and J are TRBV30 and TRBJ1-5, with a tentative D call TRBD1 (5 bases). V was pared by 5 bases and J by 3 bases, with 11 bases between. Germline CDR1 reads GTSNPN; CDR2 reads SVGIG (reference sequence). The CDR3 is 13 amino acids. The chain's CDR3 is CAWDQGTNQPQHF. In DNA form, the CDR3 reads TGTGCCTGGGATCAGGGAACCAATCAGCCCCAGCATTTT.

V and J are TRBV5-4 and TRBJ2-2; TRBD2 aligns across 9 bases. The V gene's germline CDR1 is SGHNT and CDR2 YYREEE (reference sequence). J gave up 6 bases and V 5 bases, and 5 bases lay outside the gene matches. The length of the CDR3 is 14 residues. Here the CDR3 reads CASRFSGGPGELFF. The CDR3 DNA follows: TGTGCCAGCAGGTTCAGCGGGGGGCCCGGGGAGCTGTTTTTT. Full variable domain (rest looked up from reference TRBV5-4 and TRBJ2-2): ETGVTQSPTHLIKTRGQQVTLRCSSQSGHNTVSWYQQALGQGPQFIFQYYREEENGRGNFPPRFSGLQFPNYSSELNVNALELDDSALYLCASRFSGGPGELFFGEGSRLTVL.

The chain uses TRBV11-2 and TRBJ2-3; D is unresolved. V lost 2 bases and J 6 bases, leaving 6 bases between the germline ends. The CDR3 is made up of 12 amino acids. Germline values: CDR1 SGHAT, CDR2 FQNNGV. The CDR3 region has the DNA TGTGCCAGCAGCTTAAGCGTGGATACGCAGTATTTT. It translates to CASSLSVDTQYF.

The gene calls are TRBV5-1 and TRBJ1-6; D is perhaps TRBD1 (6 bases). V lost 2 bases to trimming and J lost 8 bases, with 14 bases between them. The CDR3 totals 15 residues. Germline V lookup: CDR1 SGHRS, CDR2 YFSETQ. The CDR3 region is CASSFGTNDDSPLHF. As DNA, the CDR3 is TGCGCCAGCAGCTTTGGGACAAATGACGATTCACCCCTCCACTTT.

This chain connects TRBV7-9 to TRBJ2-4; tentative D call: TRBD2 (7 bases). Germline lookup yields CDR1 SEHNR and CDR2 FQNEAQ (reference sequence). Trimming took off 2 bases at V and 6 bases at J, with 11 bases between the two ends. The CDR3 sequence is 14 residues long. The CDR3 region has the DNA TGTGCCAGCAGCTTAACGGGGGGCGGAAACATTCAGTACTTC. It encodes CASSLTGGGNIQYF.

The chain couples TRBV7-9 to TRBJ2-7; possibly TRBD2 for D (5 bases). V was clipped by 4 bases and J by 2 bases, with 12 bases between them. CDR3 length equals 14 residues. The germline V gene has CDR1 SEHNR and CDR2 FQNEAQ (reference sequence). This chain's CDR3 is CASSSGSGTYEQYF. CDR3 nucleotide sequence: TGTGCCAGCAGCTCCGGATCGGGGACCTACGAGCAGTACTTC.